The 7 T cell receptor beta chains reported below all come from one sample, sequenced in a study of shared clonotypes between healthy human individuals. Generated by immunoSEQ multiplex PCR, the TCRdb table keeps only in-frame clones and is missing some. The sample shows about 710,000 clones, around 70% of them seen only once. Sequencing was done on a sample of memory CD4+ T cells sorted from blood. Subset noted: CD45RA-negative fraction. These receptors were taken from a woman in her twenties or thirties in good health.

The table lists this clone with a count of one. In DNA form, the CDR3 reads TGTGCCAGTGGGACTAGCGGGATCACCGGGGAGCTGTTTTTT. Translation gives CASGTSGITGELFF. V and J are TRBV19 and TRBJ2-2; 13 nucleotides line up with TRBD2. CDR3 length: 14 amino acids. V was clipped by 8 bases and J by 4 bases; unmatched bases: 1. CDR1 is LNHDA, CDR2 SQIVND, per germline (reference sequence).

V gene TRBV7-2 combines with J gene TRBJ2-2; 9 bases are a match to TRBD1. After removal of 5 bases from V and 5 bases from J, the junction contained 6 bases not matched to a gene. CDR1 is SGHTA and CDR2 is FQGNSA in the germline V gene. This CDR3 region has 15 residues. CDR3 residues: CASSRTGARTGELFF. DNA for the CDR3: TGTGCCAGCAGCAGGACAGGGGCACGGACCGGGGAGCTGTTTTTT. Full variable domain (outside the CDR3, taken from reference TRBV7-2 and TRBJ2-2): GAGVSQSPSNKVTEKGKDVELRCDPISGHTALYWYRQSLGQGLEFLIYFQGNSAPDKSGLPSDRFSAERTGGSVSTLTIQRTQQEDSAVYLCASSRTGARTGELFFGEGSRLTVL.

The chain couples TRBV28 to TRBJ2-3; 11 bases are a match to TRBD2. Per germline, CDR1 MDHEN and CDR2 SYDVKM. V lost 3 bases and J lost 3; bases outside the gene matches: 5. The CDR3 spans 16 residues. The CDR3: CASSFWLAGGTDTQYF. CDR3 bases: TGTGCCAGCAGTTTTTGGCTAGCGGGAGGAACAGATACGCAGTATTTT.

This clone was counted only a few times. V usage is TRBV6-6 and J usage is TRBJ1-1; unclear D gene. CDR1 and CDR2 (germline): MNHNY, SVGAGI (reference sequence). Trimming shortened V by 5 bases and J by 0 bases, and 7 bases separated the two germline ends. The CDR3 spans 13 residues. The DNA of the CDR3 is TGTGCCAGCAGTAACCCGATGAACACTGAAGCTTTCTTT. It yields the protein CASSNPMNTEAFF.

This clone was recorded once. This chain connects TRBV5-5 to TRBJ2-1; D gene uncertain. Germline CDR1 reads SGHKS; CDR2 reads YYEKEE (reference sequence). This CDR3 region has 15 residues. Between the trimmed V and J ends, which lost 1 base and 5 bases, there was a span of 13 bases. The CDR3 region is CASSLSGTGDNEQFF. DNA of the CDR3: TGTGCCAGCAGCTTGTCCGGTACTGGCGACAATGAGCAGTTCTTC.

This CDR3 reads CASDDPLRGDTQYF. The CDR3 nucleotides are TGTGCCAGCGACGACCCTCTCCGGGGAGATACGCAGTATTTT. The genes are TRBV28 and TRBJ2-3; tentatively, D is TRBD2 (5 bases). V lost 8 bases to trimming and J lost 5 bases, with 17 bases between them. The CDR3 loop spans 14 amino acids. Germline CDR1 is MDHEN and CDR2 is SYDVKM.

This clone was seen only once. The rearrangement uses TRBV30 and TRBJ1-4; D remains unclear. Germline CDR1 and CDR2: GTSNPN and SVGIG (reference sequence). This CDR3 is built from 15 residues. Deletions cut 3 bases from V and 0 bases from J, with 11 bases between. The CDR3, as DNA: TGTGCCTGGAGGCCAGCTTGGGCAACTAATGAAAAACTGTTTTTT. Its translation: CAWRPAWATNEKLFF.